This is a list of T cell receptor beta chains from one sample in a study of control samples from healthy donors and cancer patients. The table came from immunoSEQ multiplex PCR; TCRdb's copy has only in-frame clones and leaves some out. The data show about 120,000 clones, around 90% seen once. The specimen was blood. The source of these receptors is a man in his fifties in good health. CDR3s include the opening cysteine and the closing phenylalanine or tryptophan. The D gene is left open where the match is weak. Expanded clones are given a class, and other clones once, few, many or no size at all.

v_call,j_call,clone_size,d_call,cdr3_aa,cdr3_nt
TRBV9,TRBJ1-1,.,.,CASSVEPLLNTEAFF,TGTGCCAGCAGCGTAGAACCGCTACTAAACACTGAAGCTTTCTTT
TRBV2,TRBJ2-1,.,TRBD1,CASRLQGAHEQFF,TGTGCCAGCAGACTTCAGGGGGCTCATGAGCAGTTCTTC
TRBV5-6,TRBJ2-7,.,.,CASSADINEQYF,TGTGCCAGCAGCGCCGACATAAACGAGCAGTACTTC
TRBV19,TRBJ2-3,.,.,CASSVLPGTPSTDTQYF,TGTGCCAGTAGTGTCTTACCCGGGACACCAAGCACAGATACGCAGTATTTT
TRBV12-5,TRBJ1-4,.,.,CASGKNEKLFF,TGTGCTAGTGGCAAGAATGAAAAACTGTTTTTT
TRBV11-2,TRBJ1-5,.,.,CASSLGWGQPQHF,TGTGCCAGCAGCTTAGGTTGGGGTCAGCCCCAGCATTTT
TRBV6-5,TRBJ1-1,once,.,CASSRMNTEAFF,TGTGCCAGCAGCAGAATGAACACTGAAGCTTTCTTT
TRBV11-2,TRBJ2-7,.,.,CASRNNNEQYF,TGTGCCAGCCGAAATAATAACGAGCAGTACTTC
TRBV19,TRBJ1-1,.,.,CASSPMGEGRTEAFF,TGTGCCAGTAGTCCGATGGGGGAAGGACGGACTGAAGCTTTCTTT
TRBV24-1,TRBJ1-5,.,TRBD1,CATSDPSGGKQPQHF,TGTGCCACCAGTGACCCCTCAGGGGGCAAACAGCCCCAGCATTTT
TRBV5-1,TRBJ2-5,.,.,CASSPYMEVGETQYF,TGCGCCAGCAGCCCCTATATGGAGGTCGGGGAGACCCAGTACTTC
TRBV13,TRBJ1-1,.,.,CASSLQGWTTEAFF,TGTGCCAGCAGCTTACAGGGCTGGACCACTGAAGCTTTCTTT
TRBV7-2,TRBJ1-1,.,.,CASSYKGATEAFF,TGTGCCAGCAGCTATAAGGGTGCCACTGAAGCTTTCTTT
TRBV18,TRBJ1-5,.,.,CASSPADNQPQHF,TGTGCCAGCTCACCGGCAGACAATCAGCCCCAGCATTTT
TRBV3-1/TRBV3-2,TRBJ2-5,.,TRBD2,CASSQMGGETQYF,TGTGCCAGCAGCCAAATGGGGGGGGAGACCCAGTACTTC
TRBV14,TRBJ1-2,.,.,CASSQEPGRTGNYGYTF,TGTGCCAGCAGCCAAGAGCCAGGGCGAACTGGTAACTATGGCTACACCTTC
TRBV27,TRBJ1-2,.,TRBD1,CASSSLQGALGYTF,TGTGCCAGCAGTTCGCTCCAGGGGGCGCTAGGCTACACCTTC
TRBV7-9,TRBJ2-1,.,TRBD1,CASSLALRTGANNEQFF,TGTGCCAGCAGCTTAGCGCTGCGGACAGGGGCCAACAATGAGCAGTTCTTC
TRBV6-5,TRBJ1-4,.,.,CASRDYSDDEKLFF,TGTGCCAGCAGGGATTACTCGGATGATGAAAAACTGTTTTTT
TRBV5-4,TRBJ2-3,once,.,CASSGGGPGGLKSTDTQYF,TGTGCCAGCAGCGGGGGGGGGCCGGGGGGCCTAAAAAGCACAGATACGCAGTATTTT
TRBV7-8,TRBJ2-7,.,.,CASSLDTSYEQYF,TGTGCCAGCAGCTTGGACACCTCCTACGAGCAGTACTTC
TRBV18,TRBJ1-2,.,TRBD1,CASSPTGQGYGYTF,TGTGCCAGCTCACCTACGGGACAGGGCTATGGCTACACCTTC
TRBV14,TRBJ2-1,.,.,CASSQDRGPVGNNEQFF,TGTGCCAGCAGCCAAGATCGCGGCCCTGTGGGCAACAATGAGCAGTTCTTC
TRBV29-1,TRBJ1-4,.,.,CSVHAAGEKLFF,TGCAGCGTCCACGCCGCCGGGGAAAAACTGTTTTTT
TRBV5-1,TRBJ2-7,.,TRBD1,CASRARPGQGADEQYF,TGCGCCAGTAGGGCTAGACCGGGACAGGGGGCGGATGAGCAGTACTTC
TRBV7-2,TRBJ2-7,.,.,CASSPRGGYEQYF,TGTGCCAGCAGCCCGAGGGGGGGGTACGAGCAGTACTTC
TRBV27,TRBJ1-1,.,.,CASSLKGVMNTEAFF,TGTGCCAGCAGTTTAAAAGGGGTTATGAACACTGAAGCTTTCTTT
TRBV7-2,TRBJ1-1,once,TRBD1,CASSPGQGIEESTEAFF,TGTGCCAGCAGCCCGGGACAGGGTATTGAGGAGAGCACTGAAGCTTTCTTT
TRBV7-2,TRBJ1-3,.,.,CASSPTGSGNTIYF,TGTGCCAGCTCTCCCACGGGGTCCGGAAACACCATATATTTT
TRBV10-3,TRBJ2-3,.,.,CAISDEGWSTDTQYF,TGTGCCATCAGTGACGAGGGTTGGAGCACAGATACGCAGTATTTT
TRBV19,TRBJ1-6,.,.,CASSTQGYNSPLHF,TGTGCCAGTAGTACCCAGGGCTATAATTCACCCCTCCACTTT
TRBV2,TRBJ1-5,.,.,CASSEGGVRNQPQHF,TGTGCCAGCAGTGAAGGGGGGGTGCGCAATCAGCCCCAGCATTTT
TRBV5-1,TRBJ1-1,.,.,CASSFTENTEAFF,TGCGCCAGCAGCTTCACAGAGAACACTGAAGCTTTCTTT
TRBV19,TRBJ1-1,.,TRBD1,CASTLGTGRNTEAFF,TGTGCCAGTACCCTAGGGACAGGAAGGAACACTGAAGCTTTCTTT
TRBV9,TRBJ2-3,.,TRBD2,CASSRGTSGGADTQYF,TGTGCCAGCAGCCGCGGAACTAGCGGGGGGGCGGATACGCAGTATTTT
TRBV12-3/TRBV12-4,TRBJ1-2,.,.,CASSFGQKYGYTF,TGTGCCAGCAGTTTTGGGCAGAAATATGGCTACACCTTC
TRBV6-5,TRBJ1-5,.,.,CASSRDSNQPQHF,TGTGCCAGCAGCCGGGATAGCAATCAGCCCCAGCATTTT
TRBV7-8,TRBJ1-1,.,TRBD1,CASSLGSTGGKTEAFF,TGTGCCAGCAGCTTAGGTTCGACAGGGGGTAAAACTGAAGCTTTCTTT
TRBV7-2,TRBJ2-3,.,.,CASSSVGSRTDTQYF,TGTGCCAGCAGCTCGGTTGGGAGCCGCACAGATACGCAGTATTTT
TRBV29-1,TRBJ2-5,.,TRBD2,CSVSLSSGQETQYF,TGCAGCGTTTCCCTTTCTAGCGGCCAAGAGACCCAGTACTTC
TRBV25-1,TRBJ1-6,once,TRBD1,CASKDRDYSPLHF,TGTGCCAGCAAGGACAGGGATTATTCACCCCTCCACTTT